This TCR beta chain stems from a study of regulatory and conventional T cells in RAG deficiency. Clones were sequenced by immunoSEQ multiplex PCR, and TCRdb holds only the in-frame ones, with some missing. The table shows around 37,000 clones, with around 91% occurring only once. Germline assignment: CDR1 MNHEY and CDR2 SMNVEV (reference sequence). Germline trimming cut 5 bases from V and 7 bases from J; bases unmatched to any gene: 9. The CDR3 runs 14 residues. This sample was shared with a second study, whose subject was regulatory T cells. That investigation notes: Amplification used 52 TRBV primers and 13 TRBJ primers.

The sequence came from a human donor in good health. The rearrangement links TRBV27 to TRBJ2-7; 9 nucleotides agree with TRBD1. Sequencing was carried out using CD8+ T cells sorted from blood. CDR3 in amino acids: CASSLGGTGWEQYF. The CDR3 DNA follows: TGTGCCAGCAGTCTCGGCGGGACAGGGTGGGAGCAGTACTTC.